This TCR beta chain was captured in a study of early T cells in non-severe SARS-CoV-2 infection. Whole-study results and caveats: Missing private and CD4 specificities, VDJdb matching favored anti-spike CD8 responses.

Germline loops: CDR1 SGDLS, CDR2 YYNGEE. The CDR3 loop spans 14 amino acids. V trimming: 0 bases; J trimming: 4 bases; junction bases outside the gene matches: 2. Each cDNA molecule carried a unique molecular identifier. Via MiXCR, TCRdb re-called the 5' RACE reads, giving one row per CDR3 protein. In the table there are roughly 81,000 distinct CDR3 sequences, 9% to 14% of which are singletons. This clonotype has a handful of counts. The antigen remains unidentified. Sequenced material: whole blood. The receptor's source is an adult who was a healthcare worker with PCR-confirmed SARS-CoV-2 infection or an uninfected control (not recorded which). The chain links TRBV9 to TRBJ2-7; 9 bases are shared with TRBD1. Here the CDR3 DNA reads TGTGCCAGCAGCGTAGGTGGGACAGGGTACGAGCAGTACTTC. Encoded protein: CASSVGGTGYEQYF. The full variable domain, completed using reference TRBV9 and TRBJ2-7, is DSGVTQTPKHLITATGQRVTLRCSPRSGDLSVYWYQQSLDQGLQFLIQYYNGEERAKGNILERFSAQQFPDLHSELNLSSLELGDSALYFCASSVGGTGYEQYFGPGTRLTVT.